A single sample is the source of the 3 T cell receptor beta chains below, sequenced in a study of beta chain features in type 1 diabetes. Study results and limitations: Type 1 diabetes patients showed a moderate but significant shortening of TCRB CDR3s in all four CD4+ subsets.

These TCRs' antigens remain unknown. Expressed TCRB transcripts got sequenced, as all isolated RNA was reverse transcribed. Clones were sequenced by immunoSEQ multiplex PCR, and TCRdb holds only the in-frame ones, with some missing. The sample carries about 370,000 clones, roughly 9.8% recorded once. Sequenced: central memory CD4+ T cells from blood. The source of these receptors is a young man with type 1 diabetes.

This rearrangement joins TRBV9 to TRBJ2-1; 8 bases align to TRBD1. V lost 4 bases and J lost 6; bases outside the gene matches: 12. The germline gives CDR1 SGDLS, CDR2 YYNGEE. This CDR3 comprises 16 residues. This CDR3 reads CASSQDLRTGLNEQFF. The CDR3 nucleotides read TGTGCCAGCAGCCAAGATCTGCGGACAGGGCTCAATGAGCAGTTCTTC.

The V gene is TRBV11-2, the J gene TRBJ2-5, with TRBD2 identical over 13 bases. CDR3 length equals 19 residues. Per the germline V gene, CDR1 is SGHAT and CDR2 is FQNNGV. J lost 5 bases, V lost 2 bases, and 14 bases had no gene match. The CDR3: CASSLSGTSGMRVGETQYF. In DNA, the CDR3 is TGTGCCAGCAGCTTAAGTGGGACTAGCGGGATGCGCGTGGGGGAGACCCAGTACTTC.

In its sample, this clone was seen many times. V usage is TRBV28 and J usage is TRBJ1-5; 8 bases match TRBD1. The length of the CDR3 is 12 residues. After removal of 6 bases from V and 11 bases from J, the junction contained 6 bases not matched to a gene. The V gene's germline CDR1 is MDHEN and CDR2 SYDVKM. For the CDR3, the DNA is TGTGCCAGCAGCACCCAGGGGGCGGCCCAGCATTTT. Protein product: CASSTQGAAQHF.